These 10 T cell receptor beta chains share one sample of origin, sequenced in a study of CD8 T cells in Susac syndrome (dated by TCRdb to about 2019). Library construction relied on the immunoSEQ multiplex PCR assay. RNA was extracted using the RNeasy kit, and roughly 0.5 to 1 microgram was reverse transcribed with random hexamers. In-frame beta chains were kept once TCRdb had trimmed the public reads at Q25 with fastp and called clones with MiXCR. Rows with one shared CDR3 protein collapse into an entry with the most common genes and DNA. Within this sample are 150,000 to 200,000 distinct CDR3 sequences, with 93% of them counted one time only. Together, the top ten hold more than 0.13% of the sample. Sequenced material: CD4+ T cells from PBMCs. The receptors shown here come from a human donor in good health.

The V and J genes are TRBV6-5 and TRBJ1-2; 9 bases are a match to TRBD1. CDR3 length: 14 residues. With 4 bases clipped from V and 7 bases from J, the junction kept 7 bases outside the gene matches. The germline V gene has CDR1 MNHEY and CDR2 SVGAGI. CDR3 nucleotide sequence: TGTGCCAGCAGTTCCGGGACAGGGTGGAGTGGCTACACCTTC. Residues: CASSSGTGWSGYTF.

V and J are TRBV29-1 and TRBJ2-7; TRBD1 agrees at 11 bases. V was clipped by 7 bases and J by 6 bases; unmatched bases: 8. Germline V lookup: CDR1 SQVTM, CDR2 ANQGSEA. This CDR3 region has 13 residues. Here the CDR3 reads CSASSGTGGEQYF. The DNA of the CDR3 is TGCAGCGCCTCCTCCGGGACAGGGGGCGAGCAGTACTTC.

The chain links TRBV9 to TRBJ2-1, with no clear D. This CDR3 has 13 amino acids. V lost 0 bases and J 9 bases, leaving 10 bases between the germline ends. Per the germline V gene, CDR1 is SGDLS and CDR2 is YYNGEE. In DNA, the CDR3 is TGTGCCAGCAGCGTAGGGTCTCCGGGTGAGCAGTTCTTC. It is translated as CASSVGSPGEQFF.

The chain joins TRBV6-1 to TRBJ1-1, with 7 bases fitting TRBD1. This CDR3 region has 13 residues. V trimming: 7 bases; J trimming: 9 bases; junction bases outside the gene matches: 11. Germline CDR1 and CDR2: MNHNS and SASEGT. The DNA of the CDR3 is TGTGCCAGCATCCCCACAGGGGAAAGGCAAGCTTTCTTT. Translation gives CASIPTGERQAFF.

CDR3: CSVEVRRNTEAFF. Written as DNA, the CDR3 is TGCAGCGTTGAGGTAAGGAGGAACACTGAAGCTTTCTTT. This chain links TRBV29-1 with TRBJ1-1; D uncertain. Looked up from germline, CDR1 is SQVTM and CDR2 is ANQGSEA. Trimming pared 3 bases from V and 1 base from J, leaving 9 bases between. This CDR3 has 13 residues.

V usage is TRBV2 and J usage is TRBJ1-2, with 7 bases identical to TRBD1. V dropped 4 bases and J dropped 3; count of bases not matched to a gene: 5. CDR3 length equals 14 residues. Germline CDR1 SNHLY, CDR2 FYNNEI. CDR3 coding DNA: TGTGCCAGCAGTGCAAGACAGGGCGACTATGGCTACACCTTC. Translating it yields CASSARQGDYGYTF.

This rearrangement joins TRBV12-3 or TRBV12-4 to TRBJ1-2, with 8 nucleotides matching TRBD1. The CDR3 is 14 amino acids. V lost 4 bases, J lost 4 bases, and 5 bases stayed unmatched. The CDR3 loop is CASSSLTGGYGYTF. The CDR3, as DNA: TGTGCCAGCAGTTCTCTTACAGGGGGCTATGGCTACACCTTC.

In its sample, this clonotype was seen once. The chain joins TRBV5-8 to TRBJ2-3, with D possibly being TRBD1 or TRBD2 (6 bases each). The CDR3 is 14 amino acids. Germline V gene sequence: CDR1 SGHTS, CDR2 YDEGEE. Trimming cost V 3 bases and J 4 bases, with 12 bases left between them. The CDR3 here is CASSSGGGSDTQYF. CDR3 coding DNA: TGTGCCAGCAGCTCTGGAGGGGGATCAGATACGCAGTATTTT.

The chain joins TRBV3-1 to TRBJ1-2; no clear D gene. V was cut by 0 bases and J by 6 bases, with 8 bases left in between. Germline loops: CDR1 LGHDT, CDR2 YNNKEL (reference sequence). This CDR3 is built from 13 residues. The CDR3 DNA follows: TGTGCCAGCAGCCAAGAGGTATACAATGGCTACACCTTC. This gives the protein CASSQEVYNGYTF.

CDR3 loop: CSVDRQTYGYTF. CDR3 in DNA: TGCAGCGTTGACCGACAGACTTATGGCTACACCTTC. The chain carries TRBV29-1 and TRBJ1-2, with a possible D match to TRBD1 (5 bases). The CDR3 has 12 amino acids. Germline CDR1 SQVTM, CDR2 ANQGSEA. Trimming removed 3 bases from V and 5 bases from J, with 10 bases in between.